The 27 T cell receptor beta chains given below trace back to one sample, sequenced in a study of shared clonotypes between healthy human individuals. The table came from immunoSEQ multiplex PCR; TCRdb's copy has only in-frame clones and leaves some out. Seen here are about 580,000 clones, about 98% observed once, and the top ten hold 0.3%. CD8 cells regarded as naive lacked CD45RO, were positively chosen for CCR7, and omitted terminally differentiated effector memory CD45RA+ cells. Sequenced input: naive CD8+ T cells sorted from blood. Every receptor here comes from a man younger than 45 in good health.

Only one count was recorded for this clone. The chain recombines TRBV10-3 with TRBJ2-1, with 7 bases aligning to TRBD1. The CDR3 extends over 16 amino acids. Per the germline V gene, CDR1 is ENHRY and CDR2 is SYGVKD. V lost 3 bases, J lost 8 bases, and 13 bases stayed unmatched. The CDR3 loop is CAISDPGTAFIHEQFF. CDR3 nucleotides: TGTGCCATCAGTGACCCCGGGACAGCCTTTATCCATGAGCAGTTCTTC.

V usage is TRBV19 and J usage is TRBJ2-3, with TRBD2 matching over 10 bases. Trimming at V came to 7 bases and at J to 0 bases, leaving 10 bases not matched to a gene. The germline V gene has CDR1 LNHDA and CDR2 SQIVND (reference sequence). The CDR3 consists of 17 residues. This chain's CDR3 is CASTPGLAFTSTDTQYF. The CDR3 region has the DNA TGTGCCAGTACCCCGGGACTAGCGTTTACTAGCACAGATACGCAGTATTTT.

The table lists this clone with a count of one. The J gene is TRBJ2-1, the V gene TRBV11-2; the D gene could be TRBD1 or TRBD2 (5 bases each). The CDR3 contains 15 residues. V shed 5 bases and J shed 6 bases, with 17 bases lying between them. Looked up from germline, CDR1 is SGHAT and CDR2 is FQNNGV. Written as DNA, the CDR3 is TGTGCCAGCAGCCCTCGAGCAGGGACCCCCAATGAGCAGTTCTTC. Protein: CASSPRAGTPNEQFF.

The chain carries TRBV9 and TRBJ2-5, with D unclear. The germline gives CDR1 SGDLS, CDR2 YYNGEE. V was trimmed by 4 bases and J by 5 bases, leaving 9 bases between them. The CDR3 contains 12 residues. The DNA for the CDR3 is TGTGCCAGCAGCACGGGTGGGGAGACCCAGTACTTC. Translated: CASSTGGETQYF.

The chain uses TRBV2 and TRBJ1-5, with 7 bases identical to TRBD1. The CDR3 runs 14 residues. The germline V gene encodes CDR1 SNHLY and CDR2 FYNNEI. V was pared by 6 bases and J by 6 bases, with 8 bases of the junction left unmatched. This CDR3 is CASRDPGGGQPQHF. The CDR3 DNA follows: TGTGCCAGCAGGGATCCAGGGGGTGGTCAGCCCCAGCATTTT.

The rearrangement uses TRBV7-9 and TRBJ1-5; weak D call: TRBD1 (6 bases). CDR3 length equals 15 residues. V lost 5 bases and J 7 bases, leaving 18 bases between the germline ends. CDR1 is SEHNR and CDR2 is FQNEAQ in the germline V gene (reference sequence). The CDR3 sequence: CASSTTTGPKQPQHF. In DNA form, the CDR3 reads TGTGCCAGCAGCACAACTACAGGGCCCAAACAGCCCCAGCATTTT.

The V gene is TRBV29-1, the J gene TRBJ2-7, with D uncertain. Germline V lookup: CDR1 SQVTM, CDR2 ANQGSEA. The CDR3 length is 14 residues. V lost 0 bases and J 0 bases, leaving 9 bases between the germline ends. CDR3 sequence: CSVEEPSSSYEQYF. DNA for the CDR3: TGCAGCGTTGAAGAACCGTCGAGCTCCTACGAGCAGTACTTC.

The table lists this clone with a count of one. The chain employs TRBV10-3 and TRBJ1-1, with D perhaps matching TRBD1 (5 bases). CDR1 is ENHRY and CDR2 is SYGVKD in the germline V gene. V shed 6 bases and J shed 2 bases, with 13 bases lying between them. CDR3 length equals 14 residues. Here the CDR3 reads CAIRGGTDNTEAFF. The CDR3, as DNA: TGTGCCATCAGGGGCGGGACTGATAACACTGAAGCTTTCTTT.

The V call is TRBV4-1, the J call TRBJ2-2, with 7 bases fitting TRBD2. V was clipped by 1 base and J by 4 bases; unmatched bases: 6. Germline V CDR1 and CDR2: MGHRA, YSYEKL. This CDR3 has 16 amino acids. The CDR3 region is CASSQVYAGVTGELFF. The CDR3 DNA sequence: TGCGCCAGCAGCCAAGTATATGCGGGGGTCACCGGGGAGCTGTTTTTT.

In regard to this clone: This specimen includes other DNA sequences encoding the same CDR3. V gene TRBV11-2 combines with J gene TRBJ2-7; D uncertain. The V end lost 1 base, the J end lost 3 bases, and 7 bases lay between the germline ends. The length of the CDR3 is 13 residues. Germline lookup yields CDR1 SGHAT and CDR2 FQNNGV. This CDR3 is CASSLGAGYEQYF. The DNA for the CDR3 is TGTGCCAGCAGCTTAGGGGCTGGCTACGAGCAGTACTTC.

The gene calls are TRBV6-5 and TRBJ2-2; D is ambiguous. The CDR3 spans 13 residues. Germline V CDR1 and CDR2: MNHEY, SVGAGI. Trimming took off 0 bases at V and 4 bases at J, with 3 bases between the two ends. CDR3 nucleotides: TGTGCCAGCAGTTACTCGCCCACCGGGGAGCTGTTTTTT. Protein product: CASSYSPTGELFF.

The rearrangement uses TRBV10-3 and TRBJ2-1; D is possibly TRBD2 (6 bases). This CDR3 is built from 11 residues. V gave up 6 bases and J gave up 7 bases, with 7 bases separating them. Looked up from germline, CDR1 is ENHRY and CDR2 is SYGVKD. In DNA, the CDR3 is TGTGCCATCAGACGGGAGAATGAGCAGTTCTTC. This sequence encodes CAIRRENEQFF.

DNA for the CDR3: TGCGCCAGTTATGAGGACCCACTTTTCAACGAGCAGTACTTC. Its translation: CASYEDPLFNEQYF. The chain employs TRBV5-1 and TRBJ2-7; D is unresolved. Germline values: CDR1 SGHRS, CDR2 YFSETQ. The CDR3 has 14 amino acids. V lost 8 bases and J 5 bases, leaving 20 bases between the germline ends.

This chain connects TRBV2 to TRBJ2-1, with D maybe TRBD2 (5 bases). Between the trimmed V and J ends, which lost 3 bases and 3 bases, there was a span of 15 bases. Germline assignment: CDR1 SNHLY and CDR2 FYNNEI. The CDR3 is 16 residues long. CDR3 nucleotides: TGTGCCAGCAGTGACCCGGAGGAGGCAGTCTACAATGAGCAGTTCTTC. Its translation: CASSDPEEAVYNEQFF.

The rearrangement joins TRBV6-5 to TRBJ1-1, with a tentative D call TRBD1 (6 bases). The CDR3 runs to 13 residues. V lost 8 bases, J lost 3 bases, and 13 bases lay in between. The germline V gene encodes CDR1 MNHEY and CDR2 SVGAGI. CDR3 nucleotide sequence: TGTGCCAGCTGGGCAGGGGTGGACACTGAAGCTTTCTTT. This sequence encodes CASWAGVDTEAFF.

The CDR3 sequence: CASSVFGTNNEQFF. The DNA for the CDR3 is TGTGCCAGCAGCGTCTTCGGGACAAACAATGAGCAGTTCTTC. J is TRBJ2-1 and V is TRBV9, with TRBD1 as a possible D gene (6 bases). The CDR3 length is 14 residues. CDR1 is SGDLS, CDR2 YYNGEE, per germline. The V gene lost 2 bases and the J gene lost 5 bases, with 11 bases spanning the gap.

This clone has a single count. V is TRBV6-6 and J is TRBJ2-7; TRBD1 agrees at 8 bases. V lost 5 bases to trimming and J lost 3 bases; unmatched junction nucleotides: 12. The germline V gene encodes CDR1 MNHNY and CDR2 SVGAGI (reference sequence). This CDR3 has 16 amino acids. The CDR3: CASSQSRQGKYYEQYF. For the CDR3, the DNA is TGTGCCAGCAGTCAATCGAGACAGGGGAAATACTACGAGCAGTACTTC.

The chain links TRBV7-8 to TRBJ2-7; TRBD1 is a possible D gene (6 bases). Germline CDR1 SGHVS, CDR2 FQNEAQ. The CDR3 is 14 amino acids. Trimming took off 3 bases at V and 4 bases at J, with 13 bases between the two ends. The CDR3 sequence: CASSFAGTKYEQYF. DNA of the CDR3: TGTGCCAGCAGCTTTGCCGGGACAAAGTACGAGCAGTACTTC.

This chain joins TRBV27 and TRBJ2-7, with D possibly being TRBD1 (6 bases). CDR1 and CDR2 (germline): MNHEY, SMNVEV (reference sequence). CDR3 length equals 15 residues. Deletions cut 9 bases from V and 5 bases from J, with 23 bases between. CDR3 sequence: CARCIGRQGHDEQYF. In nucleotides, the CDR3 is TGTGCCAGATGTATCGGGCGGCAGGGGCACGACGAGCAGTACTTC.

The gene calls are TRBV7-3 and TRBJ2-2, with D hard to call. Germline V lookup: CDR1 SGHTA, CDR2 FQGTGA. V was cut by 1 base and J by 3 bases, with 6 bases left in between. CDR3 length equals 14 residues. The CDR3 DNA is TGTGCCAGCAGCTTAATGATGGACACCGGGGAGCTGTTTTTT. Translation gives CASSLMMDTGELFF.

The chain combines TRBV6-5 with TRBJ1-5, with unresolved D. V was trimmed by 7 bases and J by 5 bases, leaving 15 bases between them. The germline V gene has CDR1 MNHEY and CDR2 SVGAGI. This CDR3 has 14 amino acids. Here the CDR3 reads CASTRWEGDQPQHF. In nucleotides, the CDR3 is TGTGCCAGCACCCGCTGGGAGGGTGATCAGCCCCAGCATTTT.

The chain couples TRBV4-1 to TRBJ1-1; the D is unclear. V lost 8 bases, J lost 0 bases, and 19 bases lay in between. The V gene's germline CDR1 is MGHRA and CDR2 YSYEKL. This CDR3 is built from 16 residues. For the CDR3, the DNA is TGCGCCAGCCAGGAACGGTTTTGGCAGATGAACACTGAAGCTTTCTTT. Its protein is CASQERFWQMNTEAFF.

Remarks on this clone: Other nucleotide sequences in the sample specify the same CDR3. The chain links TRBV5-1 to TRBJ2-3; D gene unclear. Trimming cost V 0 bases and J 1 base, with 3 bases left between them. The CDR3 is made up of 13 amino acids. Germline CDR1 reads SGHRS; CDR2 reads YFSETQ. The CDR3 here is CASSLGGTDTQYF. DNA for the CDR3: TGCGCCAGCAGCTTGGGGGGCACAGATACGCAGTATTTT.

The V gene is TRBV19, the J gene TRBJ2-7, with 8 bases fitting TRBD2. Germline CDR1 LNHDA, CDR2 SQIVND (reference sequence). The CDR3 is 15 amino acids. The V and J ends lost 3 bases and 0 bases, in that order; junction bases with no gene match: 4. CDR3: CASSISAGGSYEQYF. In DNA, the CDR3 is TGTGCCAGTAGTATCTCGGCGGGAGGCTCCTACGAGCAGTACTTC.

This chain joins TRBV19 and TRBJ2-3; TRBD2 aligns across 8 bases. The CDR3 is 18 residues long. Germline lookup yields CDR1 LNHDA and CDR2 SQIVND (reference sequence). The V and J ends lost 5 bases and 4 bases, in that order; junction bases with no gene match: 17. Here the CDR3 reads CASSLLPLSGKGADTQYF. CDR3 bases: TGTGCCAGTAGTCTCCTTCCCCTTAGCGGGAAAGGTGCAGATACGCAGTATTTT.

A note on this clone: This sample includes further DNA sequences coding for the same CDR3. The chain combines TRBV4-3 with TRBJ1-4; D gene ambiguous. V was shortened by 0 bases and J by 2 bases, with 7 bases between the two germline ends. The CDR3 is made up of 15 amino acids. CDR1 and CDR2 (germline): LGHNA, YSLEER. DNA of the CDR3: TGCGCCAGCAGCCAAGATAGGGTTACTAATGAAAAACTGTTTTTT. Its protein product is CASSQDRVTNEKLFF.

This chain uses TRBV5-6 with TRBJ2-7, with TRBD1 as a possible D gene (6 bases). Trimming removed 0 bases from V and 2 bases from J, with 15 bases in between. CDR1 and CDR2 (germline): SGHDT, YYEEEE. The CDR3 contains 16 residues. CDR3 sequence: CASSLAFRQETYEQYF. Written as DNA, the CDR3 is TGTGCCAGCAGCTTGGCCTTTAGACAGGAGACCTACGAGCAGTACTTC.